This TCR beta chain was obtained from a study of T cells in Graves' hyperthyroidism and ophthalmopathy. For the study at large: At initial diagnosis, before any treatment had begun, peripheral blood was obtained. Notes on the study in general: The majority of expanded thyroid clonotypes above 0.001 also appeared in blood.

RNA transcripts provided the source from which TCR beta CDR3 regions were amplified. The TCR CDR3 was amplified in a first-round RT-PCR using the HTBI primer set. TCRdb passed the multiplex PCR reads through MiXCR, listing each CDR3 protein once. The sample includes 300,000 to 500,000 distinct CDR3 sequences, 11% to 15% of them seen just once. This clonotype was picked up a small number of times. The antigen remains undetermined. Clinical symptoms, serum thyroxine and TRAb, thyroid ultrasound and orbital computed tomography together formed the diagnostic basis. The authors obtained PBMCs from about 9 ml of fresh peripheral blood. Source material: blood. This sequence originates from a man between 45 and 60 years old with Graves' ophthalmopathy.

The CDR3 nucleotides read TGTGCCAGTACGGGCAGGGGATCTTGGAATCAGCCCCAGCATTTT. Its translation: CASTGRGSWNQPQHF. The chain has TRBV19 and TRBJ1-5, with D maybe TRBD1 (6 bases). The CDR3 consists of 15 residues. Germline lookup yields CDR1 LNHDA and CDR2 SQIVND (reference sequence). V was pared by 7 bases and J by 4 bases, with 17 bases between.